This T cell receptor (beta chain) was recovered during a study of T cells in narcolepsy. General study points: Blood of same and different patients, but not healthy controls, reportedly held recurring autoreactive clonotypes. Autoreactive HCRT-specific and TRIB2-specific clonotypes were marked in same-patient CSF-versus-blood CD4+ comparisons.

Sequencing used immunoSEQ multiplex PCR; TCRdb keeps in-frame clones, though not all of them. Seen here are 12,000 or so clones, approximately 94% observed once, and the top ten hold 0.85% to 1.3%. The CDR3 extends over 13 amino acids. Between the trimmed V and J ends, which lost 2 bases and 3 bases, there was a span of 8 bases. Germline V CDR1 and CDR2: SEHNR, FQNEAQ (reference sequence). As concerns this clone: Its cognate antigen is unknown.

Sequencing was performed on CD45RA- memory CD4+ T cells from PBMCs. This chain joins TRBV7-9 and TRBJ2-7; D is ambiguous. The TCR originated in a human donor with narcolepsy. In DNA form, the CDR3 reads TGTGCCAGCAGCTTATGGGGTGGCTACGAGCAGTACTTC. This translates into CASSLWGGYEQYF. The full variable domain, rest sourced from reference TRBV7-9 and TRBJ2-7, is DTGVSQNPRHKITKRGQNVTFRCDPISEHNRLYWYRQTLGQGPEFLTYFQNEAQLEKSRLLSDRFSAERPKGSFSTLEIQRTEQGDSAMYLCASSLWGGYEQYFGPGTRLTVT.